What follows is one T cell receptor (beta chain) and its context. The assay was immunoSEQ multiplex PCR, and TCRdb's table has in-frame clones only and misses some. The sample lists nearly 80,000 clones; over 85% were seen once. The CDR3 is made up of 18 amino acids. After removal of 2 bases from V and 5 bases from J, the junction contained 16 bases not matched to a gene. CDR1 is GTSNPN, CDR2 SVGIG, per germline (reference sequence). This sample is drawn from a study of T cell changes during pregnancy in multiple sclerosis. The sequence was collected from a female donor with multiple sclerosis, enrolled in a pregnancy study. The chain joins TRBV30 to TRBJ2-5; 11 bases are shared with TRBD2. Sequencing used CD4+ T cells from peripheral blood mononuclear cells, obtained before pregnancy. The CDR3 protein is CAWSPPLFVAGGGETQYF. CDR3 coding DNA: TGTGCCTGGAGTCCCCCCCTGTTTGTAGCGGGAGGGGGTGAGACCCAGTACTTC.